A single sample is the source of the 7 T cell receptor beta chains below, sequenced in a study of blood T cell dynamics during melanoma immunotherapy (dated by TCRdb to 2019 to 2021). The library relied on the immunoSEQ multiplex PCR assay. Drawn from immuneACCESS, this table holds only the in-frame rearrangements with V and J called that TCRdb kept. Clones are partly lost; checked studies trace under half to an unresolved V gene and leave the rest unexplained. This sample is represented by some 4,300 clones; around 78% of them were singletons. Jointly, the top ten make up less than 60% of the sample. The time point label of this sample denotes: week 3, after first cycle of checkpoint inhibitor. The source material was blood, sampled from a patient treated with checkpoint blockade. Receptors were obtained from a human donor with melanoma.

This clone has a single count. This sequence joins TRBV7-3 and TRBJ1-2, with D perhaps TRBD1 (6 bases). Germline V gene data show CDR1 as SGHTA and CDR2 as FQGTGA. The CDR3 is made up of 15 amino acids. Trimming removed 5 bases at V and 3 bases at J, with 16 bases between. In DNA, the CDR3 is TGTGCCAGCAGCGTGACAGGCCCAGGGGACTATGGCTACACCTTC. The encoded protein is CASSVTGPGDYGYTF.

CDR3 DNA: TGTGCCAGCAGTCAGGTAAAGGGGAATCACTATGGCTACACCTTC. It specifies CASSQVKGNHYGYTF. The V and J genes are TRBV27 and TRBJ1-2; the D gene is possibly TRBD1 (5 bases). The CDR3 is 15 residues long. The germline V gene has CDR1 MNHEY and CDR2 SMNVEV (reference sequence). V lost 5 bases to trimming and J lost 3 bases, with 16 bases between them.

In this sample, this clone turned up a few times. This chain connects TRBV2 to TRBJ1-4; no clear D gene. The CDR3 totals 13 residues. The V end lost 7 bases, the J end lost 2 bases, and 8 bases lay between the germline ends. CDR1 and CDR2 (germline): SNHLY, FYNNEI. This CDR3 reads CASTRRTNEKLFF. DNA for the CDR3: TGTGCCAGCACCAGGAGGACTAATGAAAAACTGTTTTTT.

The chain has TRBV28 and TRBJ1-4; a possible D gene is TRBD1 (5 bases). This CDR3 has 14 residues. Germline V gives CDR1 MDHEN, CDR2 SYDVKM. V was cut by 8 bases and J by 2 bases, with 12 bases left in between. CDR3 amino acids: CASEGLGTNEKLFF. DNA for the CDR3: TGTGCCAGCGAGGGGCTTGGGACTAATGAAAAACTGTTTTTT. Together with reference TRBV28 and TRBJ1-4, the CDR3 gives the full variable domain: DVKVTQSSRYLVKRTGEKVFLECVQDMDHENMFWYRQDPGLGLRLIYFSYDVKMKEKGDIPEGYSVSREKKERFSLILESASTNQTSMYLCASEGLGTNEKLFFGSGTQLSVL.

The rearrangement links TRBV5-1 to TRBJ2-7; TRBD1 matches 9 bases. This CDR3 is 16 amino acids long. With 4 bases clipped from V and 4 bases from J, the junction kept 12 bases outside the gene matches. The germline V gene has CDR1 SGHRS and CDR2 YFSETQ. The chain's CDR3 is CASSVGGTGPIYEQYF. DNA of the CDR3: TGCGCCAGCAGCGTCGGGGGGACAGGGCCAATTTACGAGCAGTACTTC.

About this clone itself: Because the CDR3's place on the DNA is in doubt, the DNA is left out and the CDR3 is given as listed by TCRdb. This chain links TRBV10-2 with TRBJ1-5; the listed D gene, TRBD1, was not tested against the DNA. CDR1 and CDR2 (germline): WSHSY, SAAADI. The CDR3 totals 17 residues, both ends included. The CDR3 is CASSEFWRGKGDQPQHF.

This clone came up a few times. This rearrangement joins TRBV27 to TRBJ1-5; TRBD1 aligns across 9 bases. This CDR3 has 15 amino acids. Germline V gives CDR1 MNHEY, CDR2 SMNVEV (reference sequence). After removal of 5 bases from V and 4 bases from J, the junction contained 6 bases not matched to a gene. CDR3 DNA sequence: TGTGCCAGCAGTCCCCTCGGGACAGGGAATCAGCCCCAGCATTTT. Translating gives CASSPLGTGNQPQHF.